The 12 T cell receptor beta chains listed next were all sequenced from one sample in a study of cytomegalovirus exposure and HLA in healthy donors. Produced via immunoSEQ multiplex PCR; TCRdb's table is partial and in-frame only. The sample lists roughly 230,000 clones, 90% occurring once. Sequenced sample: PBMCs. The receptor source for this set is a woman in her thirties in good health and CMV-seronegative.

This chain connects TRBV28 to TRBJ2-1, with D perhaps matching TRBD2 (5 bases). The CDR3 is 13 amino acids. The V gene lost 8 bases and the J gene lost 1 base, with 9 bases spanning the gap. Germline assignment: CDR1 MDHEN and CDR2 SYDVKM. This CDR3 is CASGRRSYNEQFF. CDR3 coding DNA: TGTGCCAGCGGGAGACGGTCCTACAATGAGCAGTTCTTC.

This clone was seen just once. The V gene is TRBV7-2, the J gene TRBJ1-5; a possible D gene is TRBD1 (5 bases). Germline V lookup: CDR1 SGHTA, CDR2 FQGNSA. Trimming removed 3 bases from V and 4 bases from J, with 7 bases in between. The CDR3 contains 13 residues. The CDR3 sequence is CASSLGPNQPQHF. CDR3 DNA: TGTGCCAGCAGCTTGGGGCCTAATCAGCCCCAGCATTTT.

CDR3 residues: CASSVGGAVNEQFF. DNA for the CDR3: TGTGCCAGCAGCGTAGGGGGGGCAGTCAATGAGCAGTTCTTC. This sequence joins TRBV9 and TRBJ2-1; TRBD1 or TRBD2 may be the D gene (6 bases each). The CDR3 length is 14 residues. The germline gives CDR1 SGDLS, CDR2 YYNGEE. Trimming shortened V by 0 bases and J by 6 bases, and 10 bases separated the two germline ends.

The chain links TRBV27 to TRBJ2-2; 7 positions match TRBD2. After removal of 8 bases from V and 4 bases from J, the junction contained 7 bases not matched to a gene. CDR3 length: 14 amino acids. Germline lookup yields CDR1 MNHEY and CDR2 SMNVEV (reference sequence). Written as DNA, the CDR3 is TGTGCCAGCGGTCCGGGCGGGGGCACCGGGGAGCTGTTTTTT. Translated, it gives CASGPGGGTGELFF.

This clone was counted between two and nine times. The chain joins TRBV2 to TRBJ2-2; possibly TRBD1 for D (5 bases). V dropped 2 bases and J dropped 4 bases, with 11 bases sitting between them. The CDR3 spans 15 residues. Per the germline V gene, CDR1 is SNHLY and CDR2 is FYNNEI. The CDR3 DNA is TGTGCCAGCAGTGAACCCCGCCAGGGCACCGGGGAGCTGTTTTTT. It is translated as CASSEPRQGTGELFF.

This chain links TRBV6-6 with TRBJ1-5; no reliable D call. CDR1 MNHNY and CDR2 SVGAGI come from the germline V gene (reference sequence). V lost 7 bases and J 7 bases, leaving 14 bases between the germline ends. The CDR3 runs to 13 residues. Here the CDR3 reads CASTPDSRQPQHF. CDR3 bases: TGTGCCAGCACCCCGGATTCTCGGCAGCCCCAGCATTTT.

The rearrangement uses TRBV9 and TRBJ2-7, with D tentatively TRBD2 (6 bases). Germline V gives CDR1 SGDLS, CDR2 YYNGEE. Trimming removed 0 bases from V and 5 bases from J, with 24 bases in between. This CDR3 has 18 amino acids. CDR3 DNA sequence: TGTGCCAGCAGCGTAGATCCCACCGGGGGACGGGAATCCCACGAGCAGTACTTC. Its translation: CASSVDPTGGRESHEQYF.

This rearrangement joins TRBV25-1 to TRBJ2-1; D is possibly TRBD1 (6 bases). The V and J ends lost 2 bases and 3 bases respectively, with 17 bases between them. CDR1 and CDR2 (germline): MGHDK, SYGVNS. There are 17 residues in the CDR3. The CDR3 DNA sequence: TGTGCCAGCAGTGAACCGGAGGTTAGGGGGATCTACAATGAGCAGTTCTTC. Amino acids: CASSEPEVRGIYNEQFF.

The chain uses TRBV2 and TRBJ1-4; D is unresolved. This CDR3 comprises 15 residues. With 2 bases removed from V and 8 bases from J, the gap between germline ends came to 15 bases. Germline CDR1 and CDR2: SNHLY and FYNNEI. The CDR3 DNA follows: TGTGCCAGCAGTGAAATGGTGGTGAAAGGGGAAAAACTGTTTTTT. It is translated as CASSEMVVKGEKLFF.

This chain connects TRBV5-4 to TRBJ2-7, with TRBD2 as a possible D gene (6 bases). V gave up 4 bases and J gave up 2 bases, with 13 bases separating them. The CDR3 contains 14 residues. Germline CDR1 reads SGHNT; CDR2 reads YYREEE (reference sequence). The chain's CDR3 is CASSPGESAYEQYF. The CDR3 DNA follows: TGTGCCAGCAGCCCGGGGGAAAGCGCCTACGAGCAGTACTTC.

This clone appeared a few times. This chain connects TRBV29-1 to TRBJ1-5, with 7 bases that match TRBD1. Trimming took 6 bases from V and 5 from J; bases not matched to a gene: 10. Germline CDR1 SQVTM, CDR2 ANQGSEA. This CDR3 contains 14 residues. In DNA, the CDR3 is TGCAGCGTCCAGGCAGGGGGTCCGGATCAGCCCCAGCATTTT. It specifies CSVQAGGPDQPQHF.

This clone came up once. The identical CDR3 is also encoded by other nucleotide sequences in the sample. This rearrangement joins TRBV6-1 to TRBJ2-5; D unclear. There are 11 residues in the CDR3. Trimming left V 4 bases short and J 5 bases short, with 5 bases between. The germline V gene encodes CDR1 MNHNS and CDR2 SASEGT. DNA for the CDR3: TGTGCCAGCAGTGTCGGCGAGACCCAGTACTTC. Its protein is CASSVGETQYF.